This T cell receptor (beta chain) was identified in a study of CD8+ T cells in alopecia areata. Study at large: Those patients who were treated received oral tofacitinib, which was given at 5 to 10 mg twice daily for moderate-to-severe alopecia areata. The study gave tofacitinib for 6 to 18 months, then 6 months off drug.

Study results and caveats: Many expanded lesional clones remained in scalp and blood on tofacitinib.

Only a few counts were recorded for this clone. Its antigen is as yet unknown. Extracted RNA was reverse transcribed, and the resulting cDNA served as sequencing template. The protocol was immunoSEQ multiplex PCR, while the TCRdb copy is restricted to in-frame clones and leaves out a portion. The data show approximately 100,000 clones, 50% to 60% seen once. The treatment denotes: oral pan-JAK inhibitor, 5-10 mg twice daily. Lesional scalp tissue (obtained by punch biopsy) and peripheral blood were collected from alopecia areata patients. This clonotype was obtained from a human donor with alopecia areata. The source was CD8+ T cells sorted from blood, collected at week 56, from a patient treated with tofacitinib.

CDR3 sequence reads: CASSPDRLRSQPQHF. The CDR3 region has the DNA TGTGCCAGCAGTCCCGACAGGTTGAGGAGTCAGCCCCAGCATTTT. J is TRBJ1-5 and V is TRBV6-1; possible D gene TRBD1, 6 bases. The germline V gene encodes CDR1 MNHNS and CDR2 SASEGT. V dropped 5 bases and J dropped 6 bases, with 17 bases sitting between them. This CDR3 is 15 amino acids long.